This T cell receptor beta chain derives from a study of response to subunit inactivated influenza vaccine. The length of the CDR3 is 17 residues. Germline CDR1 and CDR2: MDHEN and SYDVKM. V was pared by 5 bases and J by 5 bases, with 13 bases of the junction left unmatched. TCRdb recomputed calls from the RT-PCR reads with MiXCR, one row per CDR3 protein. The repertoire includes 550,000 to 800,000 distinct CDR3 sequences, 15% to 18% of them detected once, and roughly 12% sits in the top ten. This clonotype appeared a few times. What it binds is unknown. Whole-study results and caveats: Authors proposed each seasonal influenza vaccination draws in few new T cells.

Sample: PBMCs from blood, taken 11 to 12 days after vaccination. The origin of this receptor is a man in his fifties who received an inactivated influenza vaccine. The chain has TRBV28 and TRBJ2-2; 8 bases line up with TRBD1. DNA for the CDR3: TGTGCCAGCAGTCCACGCCCCGGACAGGGACGGACCGGGGAGCTGTTTTTT. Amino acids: CASSPRPGQGRTGELFF.